These 27 T cell receptor beta chains came from one sample sequenced in a study of regulatory T cells in long-lasting Graves disease. Time point specified: newly diagnosed GD, antithyroid drugs for less than 3 months. RNA extracted from PBMCs served as the sequencing template. With iRepertoire HTBI primers and Arm-PCR of CDR3 regions, TCR beta libraries were built. TCRdb fed the multiplex PCR reads into MiXCR, producing one record per CDR3 protein. Among roughly 520,000 distinct CDR3 sequences listed, around 12% were seen once. These data are also associated with another study on T cells in Graves' hyperthyroidism and ophthalmopathy.

The sequencing used peripheral blood mononuclear cells (PBMCs), collected at new diagnosis, from a patient treated with antithyroid drugs. These receptors were taken from a woman in her 30s with Graves disease.

The chain links TRBV24-1 to TRBJ2-5; D perhaps matches TRBD2 (6 bases). The DNA matches TRBJ2-1 better at its end, which makes the J call doubtful. This CDR3 has 15 residues. The germline V gene has CDR1 KGHDR and CDR2 SFDVKD. The CDR3 DNA reads TGTGCCACCAGTGATCCAACTCCGACTAGTCTTGTACAGTTCTTC. The encoded protein is CATSDPTPTSLVQFF.

This rearrangement joins TRBV20-1 to TRBJ2-5; 7 bases line up with TRBD1. CDR3 length: 13 amino acids. CDR1 is DFQATT and CDR2 is SNEGSKA in the germline V gene (reference sequence). The V gene end was trimmed by 6 bases and the J gene end by 2 bases; junction bases not matched to a gene: 6. CDR3 nucleotides: TGCAGTGCCTACAGGGGCAATCAAGAGACCCAGTACTTC. It translates to CSAYRGNQETQYF.

This clonotype was seen repeatedly, ten times or more. The rearrangement joins TRBV2 to TRBJ2-7; 11 bases are a match to TRBD1. The CDR3 covers 16 residues. Trimming at V came to 6 bases and at J to 2 bases, leaving 9 bases not matched to a gene. In germline, CDR1 is SNHLY, CDR2 FYNNEI. Here the CDR3 DNA reads TGTGCCAGCAGACCAAGACCGGGACAGGGGGCCTACGAGCAGTACTTC. Translation gives CASRPRPGQGAYEQYF.

This clonotype was observed at least ten times. The chain couples TRBV7-9 to TRBJ2-5; 11 bases are a match to TRBD2. This CDR3 is built from 16 residues. In germline, CDR1 is SEHNR, CDR2 FQNEAQ (reference sequence). After removal of 5 bases from V and 4 bases from J, the junction contained 9 bases not matched to a gene. CDR3: CASSAGLAGLGETQYF. For the CDR3, the DNA is TGTGCCAGCAGCGCAGGACTAGCGGGCCTCGGAGAGACCCAGTACTTC.

The chain carries TRBV27 and TRBJ2-1; 11 bases map to TRBD2. Germline CDR1 reads MNHEY; CDR2 reads SMNVEV (reference sequence). The CDR3 is 18 residues long. Trimming cost V 4 bases and J 9 bases; bases outside gene matches: 17. The CDR3 DNA is TGTGCCAGCAGTTCATACGGAAGAATAGCGGGAGGGCTTAGTGAGCAGTTCTTC. This codes for CASSSYGRIAGGLSEQFF.

This chain joins TRBV18 and TRBJ2-3; D ambiguous. Germline V lookup: CDR1 KGHSH, CDR2 LQKENI. The CDR3 consists of 16 residues. V was shortened by 3 bases and J by 3 bases, with 16 bases between the two germline ends. The CDR3 DNA reads TGTGCCAGCTCACCGGCGGTGGGGATTTTAACAGATACGCAGTATTTT. Amino acids: CASSPAVGILTDTQYF.

This clonotype was detected only a few times. V is TRBV10-3 and J is TRBJ2-2, with TRBD2 matching 7 bases. The CDR3 loop spans 13 amino acids. V gave up 8 bases and J gave up 0 bases; unmatched junction bases: 0. Germline V CDR1 and CDR2: ENHRY, SYGVKD. CDR3 sequence reads: CAIAGANTGELFF. In nucleotides, the CDR3 is TGTGCCATCGCGGGGGCGAACACCGGGGAGCTGTTTTTT.

In its sample, this clonotype was seen many times. This chain connects TRBV10-2 to TRBJ2-2, with 7 bases that match TRBD2. The CDR3 runs 17 residues. Germline CDR1 reads WSHSY; CDR2 reads SAAADI. V lost 4 bases to trimming and J lost 1 base; unmatched junction nucleotides: 9. The CDR3 nucleotides read TGCGCCAGCAGTGGTGTTACGTCTAGCGGGAACACCGGGGAGCTGTTTTTT. It specifies CASSGVTSSGNTGELFF.

J is TRBJ1-1 and V is TRBV28; D not certain. The CDR3 sequence is 13 residues long. In germline, CDR1 is MDHEN, CDR2 SYDVKM. The V gene lost 6 bases and the J gene lost 10 bases, with 18 bases spanning the gap. The CDR3 DNA is TGTGCCAGCAGACGACCTGGATCCCCTAGAGCTTTCTTT. Its protein product is CASRRPGSPRAFF.

This clonotype was detected a few times. This chain uses TRBV27 with TRBJ2-3, with TRBD1 matching 7 bases. CDR1 is MNHEY and CDR2 is SMNVEV in the germline V gene (reference sequence). V shed 11 bases and J 2 bases; nucleotides not matched to a gene: 13. The CDR3 contains 15 residues. The CDR3 nucleotides are TGTGCCGACGATACCCCGACAGGGACCACAGATACGCAGTATTTT. This translates into CADDTPTGTTDTQYF.

The chain is built from TRBV5-6 and TRBJ1-1, with TRBD1 matching over 8 bases. The J segment lost 7 bases and the V segment lost 3 bases, leaving 8 bases of the junction unmatched. From germline, CDR1 is SGHDT and CDR2 YYEEEE. This CDR3 comprises 14 residues. The CDR3 sequence is CASSWGTGQREAFF. In nucleotides, the CDR3 is TGTGCCAGCAGCTGGGGGACAGGACAACGTGAAGCTTTCTTT.

The chain couples TRBV19 to TRBJ2-7; TRBD1 agrees at 7 bases. Germline CDR1 and CDR2: LNHDA and SQIVND (reference sequence). The CDR3 totals 12 residues. V dropped 8 bases and J dropped 6; count of bases not matched to a gene: 7. CDR3 sequence reads: CASVTGAGEQYF. The CDR3 DNA sequence: TGTGCCAGTGTTACAGGGGCGGGCGAGCAGTACTTC.

This clonotype was seen more than once but under ten times. This chain connects TRBV7-2 to TRBJ1-2; D not certain. The ends were cut back, 1 base at V and 3 bases at J, with 15 bases in the middle. The CDR3 spans 16 residues. From germline, CDR1 is SGHTA and CDR2 FQGNSA. The CDR3 loop reads CASSLERHPGHYGYTF. The CDR3 nucleotides are TGTGCCAGCAGCTTAGAGAGGCACCCCGGGCACTATGGCTACACCTTC.

The CDR3 loop reads CAWSVGAGSTEAFF. Here the CDR3 DNA reads TGTGCCTGGAGTGTAGGGGCAGGGAGCACTGAAGCTTTCTTT. The genes are TRBV30 and TRBJ1-1; TRBD1 is a possible D gene (5 bases). The CDR3 totals 14 residues. V shed 0 bases and J shed 4 bases, with 12 bases lying between them. The germline gives CDR1 GTSNPN, CDR2 SVGIG (reference sequence).

This clonotype was detected many times. V gene TRBV11-2 combines with J gene TRBJ2-7, with D unclear. The V end lost 5 bases, the J end lost 7 bases, and 12 bases lay between the germline ends. Germline lookup yields CDR1 SGHAT and CDR2 FQNNGV. The CDR3 consists of 12 residues. The CDR3 loop is CASSPRALEQYF. In DNA form, the CDR3 reads TGTGCCAGCAGCCCGCGTGCTCTGGAGCAGTACTTC.

At least ten counts were recorded for this clonotype. V usage is TRBV18 and J usage is TRBJ1-5; maybe TRBD1 (5 bases). The V gene's germline CDR1 is KGHSH and CDR2 LQKENI. V shed 0 bases and J shed 2 bases, with 14 bases lying between them. The CDR3 is 17 amino acids. The CDR3 sequence: CASSPPSVTGGNQPQHF. CDR3 bases: TGTGCCAGCTCACCACCGTCTGTGACGGGGGGCAATCAGCCCCAGCATTTT.

The rearrangement uses TRBV7-3 and TRBJ2-2, with 9 bases fitting TRBD2. Trimming took 5 bases from V and 1 from J; bases not matched to a gene: 5. Germline values: CDR1 SGHTA, CDR2 FQGTGA. This CDR3 has 16 amino acids. Here the CDR3 DNA reads TGTGCCAGCAGCCGTCTAGCGGGGATGAACACCGGGGAGCTGTTTTTT. Its translation: CASSRLAGMNTGELFF.

This clonotype appeared many times. The genes are TRBV13 and TRBJ2-7, with 9 bases matching TRBD1. There are 15 residues in the CDR3. After removal of 6 bases from V and 2 bases from J, the junction contained 8 bases not matched to a gene. CDR1 PRHDT and CDR2 FYEKMQ come from the germline V gene (reference sequence). The CDR3 DNA reads TGTGCCAGCAGTTTATTTGGACAGGGGCCCTACGAGCAGTACTTC. This translates into CASSLFGQGPYEQYF.

This chain joins TRBV2 and TRBJ1-2; D ambiguous. The CDR3 consists of 13 residues. V was cut by 7 bases and J by 4 bases, with 13 bases left in between. CDR1 is SNHLY and CDR2 is FYNNEI in the germline V gene. CDR3 amino acids: CASNGRYGYGYTF. CDR3 bases: TGTGCCAGCAATGGCAGATACGGCTATGGCTACACCTTC.

This chain joins TRBV4-1 and TRBJ1-3, with D possibly TRBD1 on 6 matching bases. The CDR3 is 14 residues long. Between the trimmed V and J ends, which lost 1 base and 8 bases, there was a span of 12 bases. Germline CDR1 MGHRA, CDR2 YSYEKL. This CDR3 is CASSQGDTRDTIYF. DNA of the CDR3: TGCGCCAGCAGCCAAGGGGACACCCGCGACACCATATATTTT.

This clonotype was recorded many times. J is TRBJ2-2 and V is TRBV30, with D hard to call. Trimming removed 3 bases at V and 8 bases at J, with 7 bases between. Germline V gene lookup returns CDR1 GTSNPN and CDR2 SVGIG (reference sequence). CDR3 length: 11 amino acids. CDR3 nucleotides: TGTGCCTGGAGGCGTTCAGGGGAGCTGTTTTTT. Protein product: CAWRRSGELFF.

This clonotype was seen ten or more times. The genes are TRBV6-2 or TRBV6-3 and TRBJ1-1, with a tentative D call TRBD1 (6 bases). In germline, CDR1 is MNHEY, CDR2 SVGEGT. With 8 bases removed from V and 1 base from J, the gap between germline ends came to 11 bases. The CDR3 runs to 13 residues. CDR3 sequence (DNA): TGTGCCAGCTCCGACAGGTCGAACACTGAAGCTTTCTTT. This translates into CASSDRSNTEAFF.

This clonotype was counted many times. The chain is built from TRBV12-3 or TRBV12-4 and TRBJ2-5, with no clear D. With 2 bases removed from V and 2 bases from J, the gap between germline ends came to 9 bases. This CDR3 spans 14 amino acids. As DNA, the CDR3 is TGTGCCAGCAGTTTATACGTGGGGCAAGAGACCCAGTACTTC. As protein: CASSLYVGQETQYF.

This clonotype was counted ten times or more. CDR3 DNA: TGTGCCAGCAGTTACTCGACCAGGACGCTATACGAAAAACTGTTTTTT. Protein product: CASSYSTRTLYEKLFF. This chain joins TRBV6-5 and TRBJ1-4, with unresolved D. V was clipped by 0 bases and J by 8 bases, with 16 bases between them. Germline values: CDR1 MNHEY, CDR2 SVGAGI. The CDR3 length is 16 residues.

The table lists this clonotype with many counts. This chain links TRBV19 with TRBJ2-1; 9 bases line up with TRBD2. Trimming at V came to 3 bases and at J to 6 bases, leaving 6 bases not matched to a gene. The CDR3 runs to 15 residues. In germline, CDR1 is LNHDA, CDR2 SQIVND (reference sequence). For the CDR3, the DNA is TGTGCCAGTAGTATTTCGTCTAGCGGGACCAATGAGCAGTTCTTC. Protein: CASSISSSGTNEQFF.

DNA of the CDR3: TGTGCCAGCAGCCAAGAAAGGGGGGTAGCGGGCTCCTCCTACAATGAGCAGTTCTTC. Its translation: CASSQERGVAGSSYNEQFF. The chain combines TRBV3-2 with TRBJ2-1; TRBD2 was called by the table and not checked on the DNA. TRBV3-2 is designated a pseudogene. The CDR3 is 19 amino acids.

This clonotype was seen at least ten times. The chain couples TRBV11-2 to TRBJ1-5; 8 nucleotides line up with TRBD1. The junction had 4 bases not matched to a gene; V was cut back by 8 bases and J by 4 bases. The length of the CDR3 is 13 residues. Germline CDR1 SGHAT, CDR2 FQNNGV. Written as DNA, the CDR3 is TGTGCCAGCGGACAGGGTCTTAATCAGCCCCAGCATTTT. It codes for CASGQGLNQPQHF.